The T cell receptor (beta chain) under discussion was sequenced for a study of blood T cells in healthy people across ages (dated by TCRdb to about 2015). With respect to the entire study: Template switching captured roughly one uniquely barcoded TCR beta cDNA molecule per two T cells in model experiments. Using deep sequencing normalized with unique cDNA molecular identifiers, the study measured how TCR beta repertoire diversity changes with age. The donors were split into four age groups: young (average about 15 years), middle-aged (about 40), aged (over 55) and long-lived (approximately 80). Donors of different ages were randomly distributed across sequencing lanes to avoid experimental bias. For two donors (one aged 18 to 30 and one aged 80 or older), the study analyzed two additional independent replicas of 1 million unique cDNA reads from the same blood draw. On the study overall, not on this receptor specifically: A strong correlation was found between observed TCR beta diversity and the percentage of naive T cells measured by flow cytometry. Since profiling was done on bulk unsorted PBMCs, naive and antigen-experienced compartments could not be conclusively compared. Total diversity estimates from one million sequenced T cells were considered lower bounds and underestimates. As age increased, observed TCR beta diversity per million T cells dropped in a roughly linear way, and a significant reduction was already evident by age 40. The long-lived group showed more naive CD4+ T cells, fewer expanded clones and increased TCR diversity than the aged group, suggesting age selection. Donor CMV infection status was unknown, potentially confounding age-related changes in expanded clonotypes.

There are a few counts of this clonotype. No antigen is known for it. No much larger clonotype is one base removed from it; base qualities were not supplied. Libraries were constructed by 5' RACE. Sequencing took place on an Illumina HiSeq 2500. The second PCR ran for roughly 7 to 11 cycles and used a J-beta primer mix along with a sample-barcoded 5' primer. A template-switch 5' adaptor carrying 12 random nucleotides introduced a unique molecular identifier onto each TCR beta cDNA molecule. At least 3 million CDR3-containing paired-end reads were obtained from each sample. All of the RNA was converted into first-strand cDNA using the Mint cDNA synthesis kit, with a TRBC-specific oligonucleotide serving as the primer. Following uracil-DNA glycosylase treatment, a first 18-cycle PCR with universal primers M1SS and BC2_uni_R was performed on all cDNA. The study's processing was this. Normalization of each sample was performed by random selection of 1 million high-quality reads, each carrying a distinct molecular identifier. Instead of being binned into consensus sequences, reads with shared molecular identifiers were discarded. MiTCR, with a Q25 quality threshold and the strictest error-elimination algorithm, was used for CDR3 identification, clonotype clustering and error correction. A nonparametric unseen species model with Euler transformation was used to estimate lower-bound total TCR beta diversity. TCRdb trimmed the raw reads at Q25, called clones with MiXCR and kept productive beta chains. Every CDR3 protein is listed once, alongside the most common genes and DNA of its rows. V and J calls and clone size were set by TCRdb, not the authors. Here the sample has around 850,000 distinct CDR3 sequences; roughly 34% occur a single time. The ten largest clones capture 10% to 15% of the sample.

Systemically healthy Caucasian individuals from Russia, around 38 in total and aged about 6 to 95 years, were included as donors. Approximately 10 milliliters of peripheral blood were collected from each donor into EDTA-treated Vacutainer tubes. Ficoll-Paque density-gradient centrifugation was used to isolate PBMCs, with at least 6.5 million per sample. Total RNA was extracted from PBMCs with Trizol reagent, with at least 5 micrograms obtained per sample. For every donor, an aliquot of PBMCs went through flow cytometry to measure the percentages of naive CD45RAhigh/CD27high T cells. According to the germline V gene, CDR1 reads MNHEY and CDR2 reads SVGAGI. The CDR3, from cysteine to phenylalanine, totals 18 residues. Just CDR3 DNA is preserved here, 54 bases in frame from base 1. Deletion took 0 bases off V and 4 bases off J, with a span of 16 bases between the germline ends.

The receptor's source is a man younger than 30 in good health. The chain is made from TRBV6-5 and TRBJ1-6, and TRBD1 may be the D gene, going by 6 matching bases. Source material: blood. The DNA sequence reads TGTGCCAGCAGTTACTCGATTGCGGGGGGCGAATATAATTCACCCCTCCACTTT. Translated, this gives CASSYSIAGGEYNSPLHF.